Listed below are T cell receptor beta chains from one sample, sequenced in a study of T cells after yellow fever vaccination. TCRdb reprocessed the 5' RACE reads via MiXCR and lists one record per CDR3 protein. The sample yields 300,000 to 450,000 distinct CDR3 sequences, more than 5.5% seen once. Here the sequenced sample was PBMCs, taken 5 days after the yellow fever booster vaccination. These receptors were collected from a man aged 25-45 years who received the YFV17D yellow fever vaccine. The CDR3 runs from the conserved cysteine through the conserved F or W. D genes are given only for firm matches. Size is omitted from some rows. Given values are once, few, many or a class for expanded clones.

abundance	v_gene	j_gene	len	d_gene	CDR3nt	CDR3aa
few	TRBV5-1	TRBJ1-2	13	-	TGCGCCAGCAGCTTCGACAAGAACTATGGCTACACCTTC	CASSFDKNYGYTF
few	TRBV21-1	TRBJ1-5	17	-	TGTGCCAGCAGCATTCCCCGAGACAGGGAAAGCGATCAGCCCCAGCATTTT	CASSIPRDRESDQPQHF
-	TRBV20-1	TRBJ2-7	17	TRBD2	TGCAGTGCTAGAGATCGCGGGCTAGCGGGAGGTCCCTACGAGCAGTACTTC	CSARDRGLAGGPYEQYF
-	TRBV28	TRBJ1-1	13	-	TGTGCCAGCAAACCCTCACGGCTGGTAGAAGCTTTCTTT	CASKPSRLVEAFF
few	TRBV11-2	TRBJ2-2	14	TRBD1	TGTGCCAGCAGCTTGACAGGGCAAGTCGGGGAGCTGTTTTTT	CASSLTGQVGELFF
few	TRBV5-5	TRBJ1-5	15	-	TGTGCCAGCAGCTTAGGGGGGATTAGCAATCAGCCCCAGCATTTT	CASSLGGISNQPQHF
many	TRBV3-1	TRBJ2-1	17	-	TGTGCCAGCAGCCCCCCGATGGGCGGGACAATGGGCAATGAGCAGTTCTTC	CASSPPMGGTMGNEQFF
-	TRBV12-3/TRBV12-4	TRBJ2-3	14	-	TGTGCCAGCAGTTTTAGGGCCGACACAGATACGCAGTATTTT	CASSFRADTDTQYF
many	TRBV12-3/TRBV12-4	TRBJ1-3	15	TRBD1	TGTGCCAGCAGTTTGACAGGGAGTGTTGGAAACACCATATATTTT	CASSLTGSVGNTIYF
few	TRBV4-3	TRBJ1-4	15	-	TGCGCCAGCAGCCAACGGGGCAGCAGTAATGAAAAACTGTTTTTT	CASSQRGSSNEKLFF
many	TRBV7-8	TRBJ2-1	14	-	TGTGCCAGCAGCTTCAACGGGCCATACAATGAGCAGTTCTTC	CASSFNGPYNEQFF
-	TRBV12-3/TRBV12-4	TRBJ2-1	15	TRBD2	TGTGCCAGCAGTCTAGGACTAGAGGCCTACAATGAGCAGTTCTTC	CASSLGLEAYNEQFF
few	TRBV3-1	TRBJ2-1	13	-	TGTGCCAGCAGCCAAGATCCCGTTAGTGAGCAGTTCTTC	CASSQDPVSEQFF
-	TRBV29-1	TRBJ1-5	14	-	TGCAGCGTTCAGCAACAGGGTCTGGGTCAGCCCCAGCATTTT	CSVQQQGLGQPQHF
few	TRBV5-1	TRBJ2-5	13	-	TGCGCCAGCAGCTTGCAAAACCAAGAGACCCAGTACTTC	CASSLQNQETQYF
-	TRBV19	TRBJ2-1	16	TRBD2	TGTGCCAGTAGTATAGGGACTAGCGGGTGGTACAATGAGCAGTTCTTC	CASSIGTSGWYNEQFF
few	TRBV5-1	TRBJ2-7	17	TRBD2	TGCGCCAGCAGCGTATCCCTAGGGACTAGCGCCACCTACGAGCAGTACTTC	CASSVSLGTSATYEQYF
few	TRBV20-1	TRBJ2-3	17	-	TGCAGTGCTAGAGATATCTTCACGGGAGAGCGCACAGATACGCAGTATTTT	CSARDIFTGERTDTQYF
-	TRBV7-2	TRBJ2-5	16	TRBD2	TGTGCCAGCAGCTCCCACTTCCGGGCGGGGGTAGAGACCCAGTACTTC	CASSSHFRAGVETQYF
many	TRBV7-9	TRBJ2-7	12	-	TGTGCCAGCAGCTCACAGGGATCCGAGCAGTACTTC	CASSSQGSEQYF
many	TRBV5-1	TRBJ2-7	14	TRBD1	TGTGCCAGCAGCTCCGGACAGGGAGCGTACGAGCAGTACTTC	CASSSGQGAYEQYF
many	TRBV25-1	TRBJ2-3	14	TRBD1	TGTGCCAGCACGGGACAGGTTAGCACAGATACGCAGTATTTT	CASTGQVSTDTQYF
few	TRBV12-5	TRBJ2-6	17	TRBD1	TGTGCTAGTGGTGCCCAGGGGGCTTTCTCTGGGGCCAACGTCCTGACTTTC	CASGAQGAFSGANVLTF
-	TRBV6-2/TRBV6-3	TRBJ1-5	13	-	TGTGCCAGCAGTACCGGGGGGCTCCAGCCCCAGCATTTT	CASSTGGLQPQHF
many	TRBV4-3	TRBJ2-3	16	-	TGCGCCAGCAGCCAAGATCGGACCGTACGCACAGATACGCAGTATTTT	CASSQDRTVRTDTQYF
many	TRBV12-3/TRBV12-4	TRBJ2-5	12	-	TGTGCCAGCAGGACTGCAGAAGAGACCCAGTACTTC	CASRTAEETQYF
many	TRBV12-3/TRBV12-4	TRBJ2-7	13	TRBD1	TGTGCCAGCAGTAGGGACAGAACCTACGAGCAGTACTTC	CASSRDRTYEQYF
few	TRBV27	TRBJ1-1	19	-	TGTGCCAGCAGTTTATCGTGGTTTACAGGGACCCTGGGGAACACTGAAGCTTTCTTT	CASSLSWFTGTLGNTEAFF
few	TRBV6-1	TRBJ2-3	14	-	TGTGCCAGTAAACACGATTCTAGCACAGATACGCAGTATTTT	CASKHDSSTDTQYF
many	TRBV20-1	TRBJ2-7	13	-	TGCAGTGCTAGAGCCTTACCCTCCTACGAGCAGTACTTC	CSARALPSYEQYF
many	TRBV15	TRBJ2-7	13	-	TGTGCCACCGGACAGGGAGGGATCCTCGAGCAGTACTTC	CATGQGGILEQYF
many	TRBV5-1	TRBJ1-3	13	-	TGCGCCAGCAGCTCTGGATCTGGAAACACCATATATTTT	CASSSGSGNTIYF
-	TRBV30	TRBJ2-7	12	TRBD1	TGTGCCTGGGGACAGGGTGCCTACGAGCAGTACTTC	CAWGQGAYEQYF
-	TRBV20-1	TRBJ1-2	12	-	TGCAGTGCTAGAGATTTCAGGGGTGGCTACACCTTC	CSARDFRGGYTF
few	TRBV27	TRBJ2-4	16	-	TGTGCCAGCAGTTCCGGTGGGGTTCTAGCCAAAAACATTCAGTACTTC	CASSSGGVLAKNIQYF
-	TRBV20-1	TRBJ2-6	14	TRBD1	TGCAGTGCTAGAACAGGGGCTGGGGCCAACGTCCTGACTTTC	CSARTGAGANVLTF
many	TRBV28	TRBJ1-1	16	-	TGTGCCAGCAGTTTTTCGTTCGGCAGGGTGATAACTGAAGCTTTCTTT	CASSFSFGRVITEAFF
few	TRBV28	TRBJ2-4	12	-	TGTGCCAGCAGTACAGGGTCAAACATTCAGTACTTC	CASSTGSNIQYF
-	TRBV12-3/TRBV12-4	TRBJ2-3	14	-	TGTGCCAGCAGCCCCAGGGGCGGGGCAGATACGCAGTATTTT	CASSPRGGADTQYF
few	TRBV7-2	TRBJ2-5	15	-	TGTGCCAGCAGCTCCTACAGGGGAGGCCAAGAGACCCAGTACTTC	CASSSYRGGQETQYF
many	TRBV20-1	TRBJ1-5	16	-	TGCAGTGCTATGAGGGCTGGAAGGGCCAAAGATCAGCCCCAGCATTTT	CSAMRAGRAKDQPQHF
-	TRBV11-1	TRBJ1-2	18	-	TGTGCCAGCAGCACCTCAGGGCATGAACCTACCAGGCCCTATGGCTACACCTTC	CASSTSGHEPTRPYGYTF
-	TRBV7-8	TRBJ1-5	14	-	TGTGCCAGCAGCTTCCCCCACAGCAATCAGCCCCAGCATTTT	CASSFPHSNQPQHF
-	TRBV10-3	TRBJ2-7	13	-	TGTGCCATCAGTACAGGGTTACGCTACGAGCAGTACTTC	CAISTGLRYEQYF
few	TRBV20-1	TRBJ2-6	18	TRBD1	TGCAGTGCTAGAGACCCGGACAGGGGAAGCTCTGGGGCCAACGTCCTGACTTTC	CSARDPDRGSSGANVLTF
-	TRBV6-2/TRBV6-3	TRBJ2-1	15	-	TGTGCCAGCACCCCCGCAACGGGCTCCTACAATGAGCAGTTCTTC	CASTPATGSYNEQFF
-	TRBV15	TRBJ1-6	14	-	TGTGCCACCGGCTGGACGGGAGGTAGTTCACCCCTCCACTTT	CATGWTGGSSPLHF
many	TRBV28	TRBJ2-1	15	-	TGTGCCAGCAGTTTATACATGGACACCCCCGGGGAGCAGTTCTTC	CASSLYMDTPGEQFF
many	TRBV6-5	TRBJ2-1	15	-	TGTGCCAGCAGTTACAGGGGACTCGGCTACAATGAGCAGTTCTTC	CASSYRGLGYNEQFF
few	TRBV20-1	TRBJ2-7	12	-	TGCAGTGCTAGTTACATTGGGGGAGAGCAGTACTTC	CSASYIGGEQYF
many	TRBV6-1	TRBJ2-1	15	-	TGTGCCAGCAGCCCAGAGCTGAGCTCCTACAATGAGCAGTTCTTC	CASSPELSSYNEQFF
many	TRBV7-9	TRBJ1-4	14	-	TGTGCCAGCAGCCCAGACGCCGGGGTCGAAAAACTGTTTTTT	CASSPDAGVEKLFF
-	TRBV7-3	TRBJ2-3	15	-	TGTGCCAGCAGCCCACAGCCGGGGGCGGCAGATACGCAGTATTTT	CASSPQPGAADTQYF
many	TRBV21-1	TRBJ2-4	14	-	TGTGCCAGCAGCACACGGATAGCCAAAAACATTCAGTACTTC	CASSTRIAKNIQYF
few	TRBV15	TRBJ1-4	15	-	TGTGCCACCAGCCCAGAAAGACTTAATAATGAAAAACTGTTTTTT	CATSPERLNNEKLFF
-	TRBV18	TRBJ2-5	15	TRBD1	TGTGCCAGCTCACCGCCAACAGGGGGCAAGGAGACCCAGTACTTC	CASSPPTGGKETQYF
many	TRBV4-3	TRBJ2-3	16	-	TGCGCCAGCAGCCAATCAGGACGGCTAGTCACAGATACGCAGTATTTT	CASSQSGRLVTDTQYF